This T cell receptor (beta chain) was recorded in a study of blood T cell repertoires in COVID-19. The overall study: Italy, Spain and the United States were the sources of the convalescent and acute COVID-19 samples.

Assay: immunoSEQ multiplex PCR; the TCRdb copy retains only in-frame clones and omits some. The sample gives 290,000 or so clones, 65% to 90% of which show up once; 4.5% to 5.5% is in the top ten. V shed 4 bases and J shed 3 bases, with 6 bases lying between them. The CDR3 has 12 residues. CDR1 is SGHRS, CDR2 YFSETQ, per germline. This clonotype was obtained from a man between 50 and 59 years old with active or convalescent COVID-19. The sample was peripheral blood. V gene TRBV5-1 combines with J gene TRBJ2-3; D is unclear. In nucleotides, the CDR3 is TGCGCCAGCAGCGCTAGTACAGATACGCAGTATTTT. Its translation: CASSASTDTQYF. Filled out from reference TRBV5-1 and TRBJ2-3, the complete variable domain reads KAGVTQTPRYLIKTRGQQVTLSCSPISGHRSVSWYQQTPGQGLQFLFEYFSETQRNKGNFPGRFSGRQFSNSRSEMNVSTLELGDSALYLCASSASTDTQYFGPGTRLTVL.